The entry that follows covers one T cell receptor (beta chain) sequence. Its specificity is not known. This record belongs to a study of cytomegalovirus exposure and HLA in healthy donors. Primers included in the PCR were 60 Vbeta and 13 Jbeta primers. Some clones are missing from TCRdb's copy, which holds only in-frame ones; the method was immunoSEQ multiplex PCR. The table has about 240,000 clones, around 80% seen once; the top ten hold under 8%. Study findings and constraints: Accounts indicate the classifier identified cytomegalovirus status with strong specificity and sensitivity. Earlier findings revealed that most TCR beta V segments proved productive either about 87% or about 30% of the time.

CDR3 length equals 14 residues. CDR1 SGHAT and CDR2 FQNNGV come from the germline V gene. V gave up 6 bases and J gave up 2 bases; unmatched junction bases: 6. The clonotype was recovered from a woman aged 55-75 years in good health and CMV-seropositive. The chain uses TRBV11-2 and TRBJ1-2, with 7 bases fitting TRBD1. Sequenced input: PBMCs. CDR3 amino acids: CASRRQGSNYGYTF. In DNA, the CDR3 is TGTGCCAGCAGGCGACAGGGATCCAACTATGGCTACACCTTC.